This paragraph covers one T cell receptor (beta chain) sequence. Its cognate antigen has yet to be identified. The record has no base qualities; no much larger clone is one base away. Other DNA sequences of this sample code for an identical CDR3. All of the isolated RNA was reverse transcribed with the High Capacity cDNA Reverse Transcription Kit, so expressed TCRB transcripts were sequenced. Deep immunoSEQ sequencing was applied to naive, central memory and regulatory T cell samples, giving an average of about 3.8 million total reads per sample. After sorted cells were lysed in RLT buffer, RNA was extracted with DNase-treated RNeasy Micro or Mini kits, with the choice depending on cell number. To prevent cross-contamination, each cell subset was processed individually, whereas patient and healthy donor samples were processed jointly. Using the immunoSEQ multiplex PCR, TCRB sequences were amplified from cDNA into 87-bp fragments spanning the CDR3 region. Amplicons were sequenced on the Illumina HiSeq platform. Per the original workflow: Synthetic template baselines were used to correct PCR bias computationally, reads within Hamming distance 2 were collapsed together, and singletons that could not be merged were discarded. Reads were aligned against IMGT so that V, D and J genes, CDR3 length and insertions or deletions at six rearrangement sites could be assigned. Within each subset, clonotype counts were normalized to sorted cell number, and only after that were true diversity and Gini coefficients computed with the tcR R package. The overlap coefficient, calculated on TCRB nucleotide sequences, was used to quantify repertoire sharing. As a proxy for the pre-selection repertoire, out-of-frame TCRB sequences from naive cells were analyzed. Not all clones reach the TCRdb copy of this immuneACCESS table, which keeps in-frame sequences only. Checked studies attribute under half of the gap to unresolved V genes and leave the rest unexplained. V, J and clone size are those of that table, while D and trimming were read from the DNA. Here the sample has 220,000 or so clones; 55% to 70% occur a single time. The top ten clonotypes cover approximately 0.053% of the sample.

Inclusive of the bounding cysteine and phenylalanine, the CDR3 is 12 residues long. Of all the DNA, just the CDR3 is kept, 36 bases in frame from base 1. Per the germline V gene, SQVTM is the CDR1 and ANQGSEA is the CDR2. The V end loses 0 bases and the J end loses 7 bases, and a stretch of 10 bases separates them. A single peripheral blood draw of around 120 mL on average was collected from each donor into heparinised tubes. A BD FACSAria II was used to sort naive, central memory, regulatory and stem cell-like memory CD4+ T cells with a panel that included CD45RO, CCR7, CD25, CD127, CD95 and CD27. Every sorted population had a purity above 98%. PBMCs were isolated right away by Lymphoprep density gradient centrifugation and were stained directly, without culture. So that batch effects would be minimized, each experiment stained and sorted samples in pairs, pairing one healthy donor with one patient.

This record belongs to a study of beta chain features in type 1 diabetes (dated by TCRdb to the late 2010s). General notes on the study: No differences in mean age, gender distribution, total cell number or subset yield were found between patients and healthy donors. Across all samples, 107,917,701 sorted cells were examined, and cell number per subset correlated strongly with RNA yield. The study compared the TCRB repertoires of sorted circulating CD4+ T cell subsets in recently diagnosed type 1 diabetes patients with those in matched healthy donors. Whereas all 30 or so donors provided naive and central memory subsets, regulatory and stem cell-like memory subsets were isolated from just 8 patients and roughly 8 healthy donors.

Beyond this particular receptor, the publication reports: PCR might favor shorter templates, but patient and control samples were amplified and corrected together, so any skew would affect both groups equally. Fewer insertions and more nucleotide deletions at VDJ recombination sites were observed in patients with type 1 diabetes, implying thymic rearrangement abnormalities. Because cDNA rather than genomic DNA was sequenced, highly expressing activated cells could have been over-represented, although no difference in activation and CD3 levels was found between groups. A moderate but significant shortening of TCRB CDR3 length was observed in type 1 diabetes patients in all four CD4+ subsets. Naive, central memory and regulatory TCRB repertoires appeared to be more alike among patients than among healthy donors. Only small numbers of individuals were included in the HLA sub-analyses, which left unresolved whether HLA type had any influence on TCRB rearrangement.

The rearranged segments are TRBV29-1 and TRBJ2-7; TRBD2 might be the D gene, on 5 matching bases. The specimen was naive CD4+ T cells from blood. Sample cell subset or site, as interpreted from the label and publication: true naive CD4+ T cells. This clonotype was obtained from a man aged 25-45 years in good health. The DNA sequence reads TGCAGCGTTGAAGATAGAGGGCGGGAGCAGTACTTC. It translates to CSVEDRGREQYF.